A single sample is the source of the 26 T cell receptor beta chains below, sequenced in a study of blood T cells in healthy people across ages (dated by TCRdb to 2014 to 2015). The method behind the library was 5' RACE. The listed sequencing device is Illumina HiSeq 2500. A second PCR of about 6 to 12 cycles was run with a J-beta primer mix and a sample-barcoded 5' primer. TCRdb reprocessed the public reads (quality trimming at Q25 with fastp, clone calling with MiXCR) and kept in-frame beta chains. Rows matching on CDR3 protein sequence are summarized as one entry with the most common DNA and genes. Across this sample there are approximately 730,000 distinct CDR3 sequences, with roughly 47% seen only once. The ten most abundant clones make up 20% of the sample. Sequenced: blood. The receptor set was obtained from a woman aged 60-70 years in good health.

This clonotype was observed a handful of times. The chain links TRBV12-3 or TRBV12-4 to TRBJ2-7; a weak D match, TRBD1 (6 bases). The length of the CDR3 is 16 residues. The V gene lost 3 bases and the J gene lost 0 bases, with 15 bases spanning the gap. CDR3 sequence: CASSLGFRTVSYEQYF. CDR3 DNA: TGTGCCAGCAGTTTGGGATTCCGGACAGTCTCCTACGAGCAGTACTTC.

This clonotype was seen more than once but under ten times. The rearrangement links TRBV4-2 to TRBJ2-7; D unclear. This CDR3 spans 18 amino acids. Germline values: CDR1 LGHNA, CDR2 YNFKEQ. Between the trimmed V and J ends, which lost 0 bases and 2 bases, there was a span of 20 bases. In DNA, the CDR3 is TGTGCCAGCAGCCAAGAGCGCCGAAATGGGGTAAACCCCTACGAGCAGTACTTC. It is translated as CASSQERRNGVNPYEQYF.

This chain connects TRBV6-2 or TRBV6-3 to TRBJ2-2; D gene uncertain. This CDR3 comprises 14 residues. Looked up from germline, CDR1 is MNHEY and CDR2 is SVGEGT. V lost 6 bases to trimming and J lost 4 bases, with 12 bases between them. The CDR3 nucleotides are TGTGCCAGCAGCCCGTTGGTTCTCACCGGGGAGCTGTTTTTT. Protein: CASSPLVLTGELFF.

This clonotype was picked up a small number of times. The rearrangement links TRBV12-3 or TRBV12-4 to TRBJ2-7, with D maybe TRBD1 (5 bases). The length of the CDR3 is 13 residues. Trimming pared 3 bases from V and 0 bases from J, leaving 6 bases between. The CDR3 region is CASSFTGSYEQYF. DNA of the CDR3: TGTGCCAGCAGTTTCACAGGCTCCTACGAGCAGTACTTC.

This clonotype was seen ten or more times. This chain links TRBV29-1 with TRBJ2-1, with D possibly being TRBD1 or TRBD2 (5 bases each). The CDR3 extends over 13 amino acids. Germline CDR1 and CDR2: SQVTM and ANQGSEA. V was shortened by 4 bases and J by 8 bases, with 15 bases between the two germline ends. The CDR3 sequence is CSVGAPRGHEQFF. The CDR3, as DNA: TGCAGCGTTGGGGCTCCCCGGGGCCATGAGCAGTTCTTC.

A single count supports this clonotype. One end of the junction varies from germline; a read error may be responsible. The rearrangement joins TRBV9 to TRBJ2-3; D possibly corresponds to TRBD2 (6 bases). The CDR3 covers 16 residues. Looked up from germline, CDR1 is SGDLS and CDR2 is YYNGEE. The CDR3 nucleotides read TGTGCCAGCAGCGTAGAAGCGGGCTCTAGCACAGATACGCAGTCTTTT. It codes for CASSVEAGSSTDTQSF. Looking up the rest from reference TRBV9 and TRBJ2-3 gives the full variable domain: DSGVTQTPKHLITATGQRVTLRCSPRSGDLSVYWYQQSLDQGLQFLIQYYNGEERAKGNILERFSAQQFPDLHSELNLSSLELGDSALYFCASSVEAGSSTDTQSFGPGTRLTVL.

With regard to this clonotype: Germline is not matched at one junction end, which may reflect a read error. The chain carries TRBV27 and TRBJ2-7; TRBD2 aligns across 9 bases. In germline, CDR1 is MNHEY, CDR2 SMNVEV (reference sequence). The CDR3 spans 17 residues. The CDR3 bases are TGTGCCAGCTCGCAGGGGGGCGGGAGGGCCGATCCCTATGAGCAGTACTTC. This encodes CASSQGGGRADPYEQYF.

In its sample, this clonotype was seen many times. The chain carries TRBV12-5 and TRBJ2-1, with D unclear. Germline CDR1 and CDR2: LGHNT and FRNRAP. The CDR3 extends over 11 amino acids. CDR3 DNA sequence: TGTGCCGGCGGCACCTACAATGAGCAGTTCTTC. It is translated as CAGGTYNEQFF.

This clonotype was seen ten or more times. The chain combines TRBV7-3 with TRBJ2-3; TRBD2 aligns across 7 bases. The CDR3 consists of 14 residues. Looked up from germline, CDR1 is SGHTA and CDR2 is FQGTGA. V was pared by 2 bases and J by 3 bases, with 2 bases of the junction left unmatched. In nucleotides, the CDR3 is TGTGCCAGCAGCTTAGGACTAGATACAGATACGCAGTATTTT. Translated, it gives CASSLGLDTDTQYF.

The rearrangement joins TRBV28 to TRBJ2-3; D is perhaps TRBD2 (6 bases). The CDR3 is 14 amino acids. Germline V gene sequence: CDR1 MDHEN, CDR2 SYDVKM. V was cut by 8 bases and J by 5 bases, with 17 bases left in between. The CDR3 reads CASDSGRGKDTQYF. The CDR3 nucleotides read TGTGCCAGCGACTCAGGGCGGGGAAAAGATACGCAGTATTTT.

J is TRBJ2-1 and V is TRBV5-6; 8 nucleotides align to TRBD2. This CDR3 spans 15 amino acids. Per germline, CDR1 SGHDT and CDR2 YYEEEE. V lost 4 bases and J lost 3; bases outside the gene matches: 6. CDR3 sequence: CASSAGTSSYNEQFF. CDR3 sequence (DNA): TGTGCCAGCAGCGCCGGGACTAGTAGCTACAATGAGCAGTTCTTC.

This chain joins TRBV7-9 and TRBJ2-4; TRBD2 aligns across 9 bases. TRBJ2-5 matches the DNA end more closely, so the J call is doubtful. Germline-derived CDR1 and CDR2 are SEHNR and FQNEAQ (reference sequence). The CDR3 contains 15 residues. CDR3 region: CASSFPTSGKETQYF. The CDR3 nucleotides read TGTGCCAGCAGCTTCCCGACTAGCGGTAAAGAGACCCAGTACTTC.

As concerns this clonotype: This may stem from a read error, because a much larger clone lies one nucleotide away. The chain recombines TRBV29-1 with TRBJ1-2, with D perhaps TRBD1 (5 bases). Germline V CDR1 and CDR2: SQVTM, ANQGSEA. The germline V and J ends were trimmed by 2 bases and 8 bases, with 21 bases remaining between them. The CDR3 runs to 15 residues. CDR3 sequence reads: CSVEKVIGIRGGYTF. CDR3 sequence (DNA): TGCAGCGTTGAAAAGGTGATCGGCATAAGGGGAGGCTACACCTTC.

The chain joins TRBV7-9 to TRBJ2-1; 7 nucleotides agree with TRBD1. Germline V gene sequence: CDR1 SEHNR, CDR2 FQNEAQ (reference sequence). The CDR3 is 15 amino acids. V lost 6 bases to trimming and J lost 4 bases; unmatched junction nucleotides: 9. The CDR3 here is CASRPGQQTYNEQFF. DNA of the CDR3: TGTGCCAGCAGACCGGGACAGCAGACGTACAATGAGCAGTTCTTC.

This clonotype was found many times. The V gene is TRBV7-2, the J gene TRBJ2-1; D not resolved. The CDR3 is made up of 13 amino acids. CDR1 is SGHTA, CDR2 FQGNSA, per germline. Trimming left V 6 bases short and J 5 bases short, with 11 bases between. Here the CDR3 DNA reads TGTGCCAGCAGTTTGGACCGGAACAATGAGCAGTTCTTC. Amino acids: CASSLDRNNEQFF.

This clonotype appeared a few times. J is TRBJ2-3 and V is TRBV7-3, with 9 nucleotides matching TRBD2. The CDR3 totals 15 residues. The V gene's germline CDR1 is SGHTA and CDR2 FQGTGA. J gave up 6 bases and V 2 bases, and 6 bases lay outside the gene matches. CDR3 sequence (DNA): TGTGCCAGCAGCTTATCCATAGCGGGAGTCGATACGCAGTATTTT. Protein: CASSLSIAGVDTQYF.

This clonotype was seen ten or more times. The chain carries TRBV4-3 and TRBJ1-1; D gene unclear. The CDR3 totals 17 residues. Trimming shortened V by 0 bases and J by 1 base, and 15 bases separated the two germline ends. Germline V gene sequence: CDR1 LGHNA, CDR2 YSLEER. CDR3 DNA: TGCGCCAGCAGCCAAGATCTAGGCGGACGGGCGAACACTGAAGCTTTCTTT. This encodes CASSQDLGGRANTEAFF.

The V and J genes are TRBV9 and TRBJ2-1, with D unclear. CDR3 length equals 13 residues. V shed 0 bases and J shed 5 bases, with 6 bases lying between them. Germline V gene data show CDR1 as SGDLS and CDR2 as YYNGEE. CDR3 DNA: TGTGCCAGCAGCGTAGTCTGGGACAATGAGCAGTTCTTC. Its protein is CASSVVWDNEQFF.

This clonotype was observed a few times. This chain connects TRBV5-1 to TRBJ2-5; weak D call: TRBD2 (5 bases). Germline lookup yields CDR1 SGHRS and CDR2 YFSETQ. V shed 0 bases and J shed 3 bases, with 15 bases lying between them. This CDR3 is 16 amino acids long. The CDR3 DNA sequence: TGCGCCAGCAGCTTGGTAGGACTCCCCCTTAAAGAGACCCAGTACTTC. Its translation: CASSLVGLPLKETQYF.

A few counts support this clonotype. The V and J genes are TRBV5-6 and TRBJ2-2, with 7 bases that match TRBD2. The V gene's germline CDR1 is SGHDT and CDR2 YYEEEE. This CDR3 has 14 amino acids. V shed 2 bases and J 5 bases; nucleotides not matched to a gene: 3. CDR3 amino acids: CASSFGGRTGELFF. The CDR3 region has the DNA TGTGCCAGCAGCTTTGGCGGGAGAACCGGGGAGCTGTTTTTT.

The chain combines TRBV2 with TRBJ2-2; 9 nucleotides match TRBD2. Looked up from germline, CDR1 is SNHLY and CDR2 is FYNNEI. The CDR3 length is 14 residues. Unmatched junction bases numbered 8, after V lost 7 bases and J lost 8 bases. CDR3 residues: CASKERGDGGELFF. The CDR3 coding sequence is TGTGCCAGCAAGGAGCGGGGGGACGGAGGGGAGCTGTTTTTT. Looking up the rest from reference TRBV2 and TRBJ2-2 gives the full variable domain: EPEVTQTPSHQVTQMGQEVILRCVPISNHLYFYWYRQILGQKVEFLVSFYNNEISEKSEIFDDQFSVERPDGSNFTLKIRSTKLEDSAMYFCASKERGDGGELFFGEGSRLTVL.

V and J are TRBV10-3 and TRBJ1-5, with unresolved D. The CDR3 consists of 14 residues. Germline values: CDR1 ENHRY, CDR2 SYGVKD. V was pared by 4 bases and J by 7 bases, with 14 bases between. The CDR3: CAISVGSSGQPQHF. The DNA of the CDR3 is TGTGCCATCAGTGTTGGCTCATCGGGGCAGCCCCAGCATTTT.

This clonotype was counted many times. The V and J genes are TRBV12-3 or TRBV12-4 and TRBJ2-1, with a tentative D call TRBD2 (6 bases). The CDR3 runs 15 residues. V was pared by 4 bases and J by 5 bases, with 15 bases between. The CDR3 reads CASSYRREANNEQFF. The CDR3 DNA reads as TGTGCCAGCAGTTATCGGCGGGAAGCTAACAATGAGCAGTTCTTC.

This chain uses TRBV12-3 or TRBV12-4 with TRBJ2-2; 13 nucleotides line up with TRBD2. The CDR3 is 15 amino acids. Trimming cost V 7 bases and J 6 bases; bases outside gene matches: 5. Written as DNA, the CDR3 is TGTGCCAGCACCAGACTAGCGGGAGGACCCGGGGAGCTGTTTTTT. It specifies CASTRLAGGPGELFF.

CDR3 bases: TGTGCCAGCAGCCCCCGTATAGGCCACGAGCAGTACTTC. Protein: CASSPRIGHEQYF. V usage is TRBV11-2 and J usage is TRBJ2-5; D is unresolved. The DNA matches TRBJ2-7 better at its end, which makes the J call doubtful. CDR1 and CDR2 from the germline V gene are SGHAT and FQNNGV. The CDR3 covers 13 residues.

The V call is TRBV28, the J call TRBJ1-2; D remains unclear. V gave up 5 bases and J gave up 3 bases, with 16 bases separating them. The CDR3 runs to 15 residues. In germline, CDR1 is MDHEN, CDR2 SYDVKM. CDR3 DNA: TGTGCCAGCAGTATGACGGAGGAGGCTTACTATGGCTACACCTTC. Translated, it gives CASSMTEEAYYGYTF.